These 23 T cell receptor beta chains share one sample of origin, sequenced in a study of technical replicates of blood from several donors. Repertoires were generated with immunoSEQ multiplex PCR, while TCRdb's copy carries only in-frame clones and drops some. The sample has about 84,000 clones, 93% seen once. Sequencing was carried out using T cells isolated from PBMCs. The receptor set was obtained from a human donor in good health.

This clone showed up just a few times. The rearrangement links TRBV2 to TRBJ1-6; TRBD1 matches 7 bases. CDR3 length: 13 amino acids. The germline CDR1 and CDR2 sequences are SNHLY and FYNNEI. Germline trimming cut 7 bases from V and 11 bases from J; bases unmatched to any gene: 8. CDR3 coding DNA: TGTGCCAGCATTGGGGACAGCACCCCACCCCTCCACTTT. Translating it yields CASIGDSTPPLHF.

The V call is TRBV4-1, the J call TRBJ1-4; 9 bases are shared with TRBD1. The CDR3 spans 15 residues. Trimming removed 0 bases from V and 4 bases from J; junction bases left unmatched: 0. Germline CDR1 MGHRA, CDR2 YSYEKL. Written as DNA, the CDR3 is TGCGCCAGCAGCCAAGAGGGACAGGGTAATGAAAAACTGTTTTTT. Amino acid sequence: CASSQEGQGNEKLFF.

The V gene is TRBV18, the J gene TRBJ1-1; 9 bases match TRBD1. The trim removed 3 bases at V and 1 base at J, leaving 9 bases unmatched. The CDR3 totals 17 residues. Per the germline V gene, CDR1 is KGHSH and CDR2 is LQKENI. CDR3 amino acids: CASSPSPTGGKNTEAFF. The CDR3 bases are TGTGCCAGCTCACCGAGTCCTACAGGGGGCAAGAACACTGAAGCTTTCTTT.

The V gene is TRBV30, the J gene TRBJ2-2; TRBD1 matches at 7 bases. This CDR3 contains 14 residues. V trimming: 4 bases; J trimming: 4 bases; junction bases outside the gene matches: 6. CDR1 and CDR2 from the germline V gene are GTSNPN and SVGIG (reference sequence). As DNA, the CDR3 is TGTGCCTGGAACCGGGACAGATCCACCGGGGAGCTGTTTTTT. Its protein product is CAWNRDRSTGELFF.

The chain joins TRBV15 to TRBJ2-3; D is perhaps TRBD2 (5 bases). From germline, CDR1 is LNHNV and CDR2 YYDKDF (reference sequence). V gave up 0 bases and J gave up 1 base, with 8 bases separating them. The CDR3 contains 15 residues. The CDR3 spells CATSREMEGTDTQYF. The CDR3 coding sequence is TGTGCCACCAGCAGAGAAATGGAGGGCACAGATACGCAGTATTTT.

This chain joins TRBV29-1 and TRBJ2-5; D is possibly TRBD1 (6 bases). This CDR3 is 16 amino acids long. From germline, CDR1 is SQVTM and CDR2 ANQGSEA. The V end lost 4 bases, the J end lost 1 base, and 19 bases lay between the germline ends. This chain's CDR3 is CSVAGHRLEGQETQYF. CDR3 nucleotide sequence: TGCAGCGTTGCGGGACACAGACTTGAGGGCCAAGAGACCCAGTACTTC.

The chain has TRBV2 and TRBJ1-4, with TRBD1 matching 7 bases. The CDR3 has 20 residues. Germline CDR1 and CDR2: SNHLY and FYNNEI. V gave up 6 bases and J gave up 0 bases; unmatched junction bases: 19. The CDR3: CASRPSNRGPLIATNEKLFF. The CDR3 DNA is TGTGCCAGCAGGCCCTCAAACAGGGGACCCCTCATTGCAACTAATGAAAAACTGTTTTTT. The entire variable domain, with the rest obtained from reference TRBV2 and TRBJ1-4, is as follows: EPEVTQTPSHQVTQMGQEVILRCVPISNHLYFYWYRQILGQKVEFLVSFYNNEISEKSEIFDDQFSVERPDGSNFTLKIRSTKLEDSAMYFCASRPSNRGPLIATNEKLFFGSGTQLSVL.

This clone was observed once. The chain employs TRBV5-1 and TRBJ2-5, with D perhaps TRBD1 (6 bases). Germline assignment: CDR1 SGHRS and CDR2 YFSETQ. Trimming removed 2 bases at V and 5 bases at J, with 10 bases between. The CDR3 is 13 amino acids. The CDR3 region is CASSLQGPETQYF. CDR3 DNA sequence: TGCGCCAGCAGCTTACAGGGTCCGGAGACCCAGTACTTC.

V gene TRBV5-4 combines with J gene TRBJ1-2, with D maybe TRBD1 (5 bases). Germline CDR1 and CDR2: SGHNT and YYREEE (reference sequence). CDR3 length: 15 residues. V lost 3 bases and J lost 3, with 15 bases in between. The CDR3: CASSSRRGTYYGYTF. Written as DNA, the CDR3 is TGTGCCAGCAGCTCTCGTAGAGGGACTTACTATGGCTACACCTTC.

The chain has TRBV7-3 and TRBJ1-1; D unclear. The CDR3 runs 13 residues. The V end lost 2 bases, the J end lost 2 bases, and 6 bases lay between the germline ends. Germline-derived CDR1 and CDR2 are SGHTA and FQGTGA. CDR3 amino acids: CASSLSVNTEAFF. The DNA for the CDR3 is TGTGCCAGCAGCTTATCCGTTAACACTGAAGCTTTCTTT.

The CDR3 DNA sequence: TGTGCCAGCAGCTTAACAGGGCCCTTCAACACCGGGGAGCTGTTTTTT. It is translated as CASSLTGPFNTGELFF. The rearrangement links TRBV13 to TRBJ2-2, with a weak D call TRBD1 (6 bases). Trimming pared 2 bases from V and 2 bases from J, leaving 12 bases between. This CDR3 region has 16 residues. Germline V gene data show CDR1 as PRHDT and CDR2 as FYEKMQ (reference sequence).

This clone was found once. The chain employs TRBV5-1 and TRBJ2-7, with 8 bases lining up with TRBD2. There are 15 residues in the CDR3. Per germline, CDR1 SGHRS and CDR2 YFSETQ. Trimming took 3 bases from V and 2 from J; bases not matched to a gene: 7. This chain's CDR3 is CASSYAGTRAYEQYF. Written as DNA, the CDR3 is TGCGCCAGCAGCTACGCCGGGACTAGAGCCTACGAGCAGTACTTC. Together with reference TRBV5-1 and TRBJ2-7, the CDR3 gives the full variable domain: KAGVTQTPRYLIKTRGQQVTLSCSPISGHRSVSWYQQTPGQGLQFLFEYFSETQRNKGNFPGRFSGRQFSNSRSEMNVSTLELGDSALYLCASSYAGTRAYEQYFGPGTRLTVT.

This chain joins TRBV4-1 and TRBJ1-2; 9 bases line up with TRBD1. Germline V gene data show CDR1 as MGHRA and CDR2 as YSYEKL. J was trimmed by 0 bases and V by 1 base; bases with no gene match: 15. The CDR3 has 20 residues. Here the CDR3 DNA reads TGCGCCAGCAGCCAAGTCTGGCCTCCGGGACAGGGTACCTCTAACTATGGCTACACCTTC. Its protein is CASSQVWPPGQGTSNYGYTF.

This chain links TRBV18 with TRBJ2-7; D is undetermined. The CDR3 runs 16 residues. V was trimmed by 1 base and J by 4 bases, leaving 17 bases between them. Germline lookup yields CDR1 KGHSH and CDR2 LQKENI. The CDR3 nucleotides read TGTGCCAGCTCACCACTAGTCTTTGCGGAGAATTACGAGCAGTACTTC. Amino acids: CASSPLVFAENYEQYF.

The count of this clone is one. The CDR3 protein is CASSNPGQARRFF. The CDR3 nucleotides are TGTGCCAGCAGTAACCCAGGACAGGCCCGCCGGTTCTTC. The chain carries TRBV6-5 and TRBJ2-1; 7 bases fit TRBD1. V lost 5 bases to trimming and J lost 15 bases; unmatched junction nucleotides: 13. Germline CDR1 is MNHEY and CDR2 is SVGAGI. This CDR3 region has 13 residues.

The chain carries TRBV11-3 and TRBJ2-5, with 12 bases aligning to TRBD2. Losses at the gene ends were 3 bases for V and 4 bases for J; bases not matched to a gene: 6. CDR3 length: 16 amino acids. Looked up from germline, CDR1 is SGHNT and CDR2 is YENEEA. The CDR3 sequence is CASSFLAGGRAETQYF. In nucleotides, the CDR3 is TGTGCCAGCAGCTTTCTAGCGGGGGGGCGGGCAGAGACCCAGTACTTC.

The rearrangement uses TRBV5-1 and TRBJ2-7; possible D gene TRBD2, 5 bases. The germline CDR1 and CDR2 sequences are SGHRS and YFSETQ. Between the trimmed V and J ends, which lost 5 bases and 2 bases, there was a span of 8 bases. The CDR3 totals 12 residues. CDR3 loop: CASRSGTYEQYF. Written as DNA, the CDR3 is TGCGCCAGCAGGTCCGGGACCTACGAGCAGTACTTC.

V and J are TRBV15 and TRBJ1-1; D not resolved. This CDR3 region has 14 residues. Trimming removed 4 bases at V and 4 bases at J, with 13 bases between. Germline V gene lookup returns CDR1 LNHNV and CDR2 YYDKDF (reference sequence). For the CDR3, the DNA is TGTGCCACCAGCAATACGAGGGAGACCACTGAAGCTTTCTTT. Translating gives CATSNTRETTEAFF.

The rearrangement joins TRBV5-1 to TRBJ2-5, with 7 bases identical to TRBD1. V shed 3 bases and J 2 bases; nucleotides not matched to a gene: 4. Germline V CDR1 and CDR2: SGHRS, YFSETQ. This CDR3 comprises 14 residues. CDR3 protein: CASSSTGNQETQYF. The DNA for the CDR3 is TGCGCCAGCAGCTCGACAGGGAATCAAGAGACCCAGTACTTC.

This chain joins TRBV6-5 and TRBJ2-3; D may be TRBD1 (5 bases). Trimming stripped 6 bases from V and 1 base from J, with 14 bases between. This CDR3 has 15 amino acids. CDR1 and CDR2 (germline): MNHEY, SVGAGI. CDR3 amino acids: CASSSQVVGTDTQYF. CDR3 nucleotides: TGTGCCAGCAGCTCACAGGTTGTGGGCACAGATACGCAGTATTTT.

The rearrangement joins TRBV29-1 to TRBJ2-7; TRBD1 might be the D (5 bases). Trimming removed 6 bases from V and 0 bases from J, with 12 bases in between. Germline-derived CDR1 and CDR2 are SQVTM and ANQGSEA. The CDR3 has 13 amino acids. The CDR3 nucleotides are TGCAGCGTGGGGCAGAGGCTCTCCTACGAGCAGTACTTC. Its protein is CSVGQRLSYEQYF.

The DNA for the CDR3 is TGTGCCAGCATCGACAGGACTAGAAACACTGAAGCTTTCTTT. Protein: CASIDRTRNTEAFF. The chain employs TRBV28 and TRBJ1-1; possibly TRBD1 for D (6 bases). V lost 7 bases and J lost 2, with 14 bases in between. Germline V gene sequence: CDR1 MDHEN, CDR2 SYDVKM. The CDR3 is 14 amino acids.

The chain has TRBV2 and TRBJ1-4; D gene unclear. With 8 bases removed from V and 0 bases from J, the gap between germline ends came to 16 bases. CDR1 SNHLY and CDR2 FYNNEI come from the germline V gene. CDR3 size: 16 residues. CDR3 DNA: TGTGCCAGCGAAAGGTCTCGTGAGGCAACTAATGAAAAACTGTTTTTT. Amino acids: CASERSREATNEKLFF.